This is a list of T cell receptor beta chains from one sample in a study of early T cells in non-severe SARS-CoV-2 infection. TCRdb independently ran MiXCR on the 5' RACE reads; one entry per CDR3 protein. The profile shows just under 85,000 distinct CDR3 sequences, under 11% of them singletons. This sample comprised whole blood, obtained at baseline. The origin of the receptors is an adult who was a healthcare worker with PCR-confirmed SARS-CoV-2 infection or an uninfected control (not recorded which). Each CDR3 is given with its conserved first and last residue. D genes are given only for firm matches. Only some rows state a clone size, as once, few, many or a class for expanded clones.

clone_size	v_call	j_call	d_call	cdr3_aa	cdr3_nt
many	TRBV9	TRBJ2-5	TRBD2	CASSVEDSGSGETQYF	TGTGCCAGCAGCGTAGAGGATAGCGGGAGCGGGGAGACCCAGTACTTC
-	TRBV20-1	TRBJ2-1	TRBD1	CSAGQGGYNEQFF	TGCAGTGCGGGACAGGGAGGTTACAATGAGCAGTTCTTC
-	TRBV5-6	TRBJ2-7	-	CASTQGTSYEQYF	TGTGCCAGCACTCAGGGGACCTCCTACGAGCAGTACTTC
few	TRBV12-5	TRBJ2-1	-	CASAQDGEQFF	TGTGCTAGTGCCCAAGATGGGGAGCAGTTCTTC
few	TRBV7-2	TRBJ2-1	-	CASSQSSYNEQFF	TGTGCCAGCAGCCAAAGCTCCTACAATGAGCAGTTCTTC
-	TRBV20-1	TRBJ2-1	TRBD2	CSASGASWISGRGSYNEQFF	TGCAGTGCTAGTGGCGCTTCCTGGATTAGCGGGAGGGGATCCTACAATGAGCAGTTCTTC
-	TRBV28	TRBJ2-5	-	CASSSASWGAQETQYF	TGTGCCAGCAGTTCCGCCTCCTGGGGGGCCCAAGAGACCCAGTACTTC
-	TRBV28	TRBJ2-2	TRBD2	CASRRLAGGLGTGELFF	TGTGCCAGCAGGAGACTAGCGGGAGGGCTGGGCACCGGGGAGCTGTTTTTT
few	TRBV7-9	TRBJ2-7	-	CASSLGPRQYF	TGTGCCAGCAGCTTAGGACCGAGACAGTACTTC
once	TRBV28	TRBJ2-7	TRBD2	CASTPTGTTSYEQYF	TGTGCCAGCACCCCAACCGGGACTACCTCCTACGAGCAGTACTTC
few	TRBV20-1	TRBJ2-7	TRBD2	CSAIHPQRDEYEQYF	TGCAGTGCTATTCATCCGCAGCGGGACGAGTACGAGCAGTACTTC
-	TRBV20-1	TRBJ2-6	-	CSATPDGSGANVLTF	TGCAGTGCTACCCCCGACGGCTCTGGGGCCAACGTCCTGACTTTC
many	TRBV27	TRBJ2-7	TRBD2	CASSLTSGSSQYYEQYF	TGTGCCAGCAGTCTGACTAGCGGGAGCTCGCAGTACTACGAGCAGTACTTC
-	TRBV7-9	TRBJ2-6	-	CASSRRDSFVSGANVLTF	TGTGCCAGCAGCCGCCGGGACTCCTTCGTCTCTGGGGCCAACGTCCTGACTTTC
many	TRBV4-2	TRBJ2-7	TRBD1	CASSFRTGGDEQYF	TGTGCCAGCAGCTTCAGGACAGGGGGCGACGAGCAGTACTTC
-	TRBV27	TRBJ1-2	-	CASSLARTHLGTGYTF	TGTGCCAGCAGTTTAGCGAGGACTCATCTCGGCACCGGCTACACCTTC
-	TRBV10-3	TRBJ2-1	TRBD2	CAISTTSGSSHNEQFF	TGTGCCATCAGTACAACTAGCGGGAGTTCGCACAATGAGCAGTTCTTC
few	TRBV10-3	TRBJ2-3	TRBD2	CAISEGQAGADTQYF	TGTGCCATCAGTGAGGGGCAAGCGGGAGCAGATACGCAGTATTTT
few	TRBV27	TRBJ2-1	-	CASSISPLGDEQFF	TGTGCCAGTTCGATATCTCCTCTAGGCGATGAGCAGTTCTTC
many	TRBV5-5	TRBJ1-5	TRBD1	CASSFRTGDQPQHF	TGTGCCAGCAGCTTTCGGACAGGAGATCAGCCCCAGCATTTT
few	TRBV20-1	TRBJ1-1	-	CSAQGGYTEAFF	TGCAGTGCCCAAGGGGGATACACTGAAGCTTTCTTT
-	TRBV6-1	TRBJ2-7	TRBD1	CASSEIAGGLEQYF	TGTGCCAGCAGTGAAATCGCAGGGGGCCTCGAGCAGTACTTC
-	TRBV10-2	TRBJ2-7	TRBD2	CASNPAGGYYEQYF	TGCGCCAGCAATCCAGCGGGAGGTTACTACGAGCAGTACTTC
few	TRBV28	TRBJ2-3	TRBD1	CASSFVPGQRSTDTQYF	TGTGCCAGCAGTTTCGTCCCGGGACAGAGGAGCACAGATACGCAGTATTTT
once	TRBV18	TRBJ2-5	-	CASSRIRTETQYF	TGTGCCAGCTCACGAATACGTACAGAGACCCAGTACTTC
-	TRBV2	TRBJ2-3	-	CASSPEGRSDTQYF	TGTGCCAGCAGTCCGGAGGGCCGGTCAGATACGCAGTATTTT
-	TRBV12-3/TRBV12-4	TRBJ2-7	TRBD1	CASSPRDRGYEQYF	TGTGCCAGCAGTCCGAGGGACAGGGGGTACGAGCAGTACTTC
many	TRBV12-3/TRBV12-4	TRBJ2-1	-	CASTPLAAQTNEQFF	TGTGCCAGCACGCCATTAGCGGCCCAAACCAATGAGCAGTTCTTC
-	TRBV28	TRBJ1-5	-	CASKREAFQPQHF	TGTGCCAGCAAGAGGGAGGCCTTTCAGCCCCAGCATTTT
many	TRBV29-1	TRBJ2-5	-	CSVHPGQSQETQYF	TGCAGCGTCCACCCTGGACAGAGCCAAGAGACCCAGTACTTC
-	TRBV6-1	TRBJ1-2	-	CASSGHRNGYTF	TGTGCCAGCAGTGGACACAGGAATGGCTACACCTTC
many	TRBV7-8	TRBJ2-1	-	CASSIARDNEQFF	TGTGCCAGCAGCATTGCGCGGGACAATGAGCAGTTCTTC
-	TRBV27	TRBJ1-2	-	CASSSHEAAYYGYTF	TGTGCCAGCAGTTCCCATGAGGCGGCTTACTATGGCTACACCTTC
-	TRBV20-1	TRBJ2-6	-	CSATLGRKYSGANVLTF	TGCAGTGCTACCCTAGGGCGCAAATATTCTGGGGCCAACGTCCTGACTTTC
many	TRBV7-8	TRBJ2-1	TRBD2	CASGLSSGGRIDNEQFF	TGTGCCAGCGGTCTTAGCTCAGGCGGGAGGATCGATAATGAGCAGTTCTTC
many	TRBV2	TRBJ2-3	-	CASNREDTQYF	TGTGCCAGCAATAGGGAAGATACGCAGTATTTT
-	TRBV6-1	TRBJ2-7	-	CASSDLGGTAAYEQYF	TGTGCCAGCAGTGATCTGGGCGGGACAGCTGCCTACGAACAGTACTTC
many	TRBV7-6	TRBJ2-2	TRBD1	CASSLARTGVGTGELFF	TGTGCCAGCAGCTTAGCGCGGACAGGGGTTGGCACCGGGGAGCTGTTTTTT
-	TRBV12-3/TRBV12-4	TRBJ2-2	-	CASTYNGELFF	TGTGCCAGCACCTACAACGGGGAGCTGTTTTTT
few	TRBV3-1	TRBJ2-7	TRBD2	CASTRGLAGDEQYF	TGTGCCAGCACCCGCGGACTAGCGGGAGACGAGCAGTACTTC
few	TRBV7-9	TRBJ2-1	TRBD2	CASSSPRTSGEQFF	TGTGCCAGCAGCTCTCCCAGGACTAGCGGTGAGCAGTTCTTC